The rows below give T cell receptor beta chains drawn from one sample of a study of human T cells and chemical hapten exposure. One entry per CDR3 protein, called by TCRdb with MiXCR from the RACE reads. This table holds some 360,000 distinct CDR3 sequences, roughly 5.3% found once. Sequences were derived from whole blood, sampled in connection with sensitization to the hapten diphenylcyclopropenone (DPC). These TCRs come from a woman aged 45-65 years with alopecia areata. Some clones in this sample may be carry-over from other donors' samples. Both conserved end residues are part of each CDR3. A D gene is named only where the DNA matches it firmly. Clone size is not always given. Where it is, it says once, few, many or a class for expanded clones.

D gene	V gene	J gene	clone size	CDR3 DNA	CDR3 protein
TRBD1	TRBV2	TRBJ2-3	many	TGTGCCAGCAGTGCATCCGGGACAGGGTTCGCAGATACGCAGTATTTT	CASSASGTGFADTQYF
TRBD1	TRBV12-3/TRBV12-4	TRBJ2-3	many	TGTGCCAGCAGCTCGACAGGGGCCGGGTCGGGGTATTTT	CASSSTGAGSGYF
TRBD1	TRBV7-9	TRBJ2-1	many	TGTGCCAGCAGCGGACAGGGGAGGGTTGTCGATGAGCAGTTCTTC	CASSGQGRVVDEQFF
TRBD2	TRBV20-1	TRBJ2-5	few	TGCAGTAGGCGGCGGGGGAACCAAGAGACCCAGTACTTC	CSRRRGNQETQYF
-	TRBV6-2/TRBV6-3	TRBJ2-1	many	TGTGCCAGCAGTTACGCCCTAAACAATGAGCAGTTCTTC	CASSYALNNEQFF
TRBD1	TRBV18	TRBJ2-7	few	TGTGCCAGCTCACCACCCGGGACAGGGGGAATGGAGCAGTACTTC	CASSPPGTGGMEQYF
TRBD1	TRBV27	TRBJ1-5	few	TGTGCCAGCAGTCGCCGTGGGACAGAGGATCAGCCCCAGCATTTT	CASSRRGTEDQPQHF
TRBD2	TRBV29-1	TRBJ2-6	many	TGCAGCGTTGAAGAAGGACTAGCGGGCGGGGCCAACGTCCTGACTTTC	CSVEEGLAGGANVLTF
TRBD2	TRBV28	TRBJ2-2	few	TGTGCCAGCAGTCCCTCTAGCGGAAACACCGGGGAGCTGTTTTTT	CASSPSSGNTGELFF
TRBD1	TRBV12-3/TRBV12-4	TRBJ1-3	many	TGTGCCAGCAGTCTCCCGACAGGGGGCTCTGGAAACACCATATATTTT	CASSLPTGGSGNTIYF
-	TRBV20-1	TRBJ2-7	few	TGCAGTGCTCCGTGGGGGGAGTACTTC	CSAPWGEYF
-	TRBV5-1	TRBJ2-7	-	TGCGCCAGCAGGATATCGACAGGGAGGCACGAGCAGTACTTC	CASRISTGRHEQYF
-	TRBV6-5	TRBJ1-5	many	TGTGCCAGCAGTTATCGTAAGGGTATTCCCCAGCATTTT	CASSYRKGIPQHF
-	TRBV6-1	TRBJ1-5	few	TGTGCCAGCAGTGAAATCAGGGGAGAGCCCCAGCATTTT	CASSEIRGEPQHF
TRBD2	TRBV7-6	TRBJ2-2	many	TGTGCCAGCAGCTTAGGGACTAGCGGGATAACCGGGGAGCTGTTTTTT	CASSLGTSGITGELFF
-	TRBV7-8	TRBJ1-1	-	TGTGCCAGCAGCTTAGTGGTGACAGTAGACACTGAAGCTTTCTTT	CASSLVVTVDTEAFF
-	TRBV4-1	TRBJ1-6	few	TGCGCCAGCAGCCAATTTTTCTACAATTCACCCCTCCACTTT	CASSQFFYNSPLHF
-	TRBV21-1	TRBJ2-7	many	TGTGCCAGCAGGGCCAGGGGAGAGTCCTACGAGCAGTACTTC	CASRARGESYEQYF
-	TRBV10-3	TRBJ2-7	-	TGTGCCATCAGTGAAGGACCAACCTACGAGCAGTACTTC	CAISEGPTYEQYF
TRBD1	TRBV29-1	TRBJ1-2	-	TGCAGCGTTGAGGCACAGGGGGCTTCCTATGGCTACACCTTC	CSVEAQGASYGYTF
TRBD1	TRBV27	TRBJ2-7	many	TGTGCCAGCAGTTTCAGGACAGGGTCCTACGAGCAGTACTTC	CASSFRTGSYEQYF
TRBD1	TRBV20-1	TRBJ1-1	-	TGCAGTGCTAGACTGCGGGGAACAGGGGGTAAGACTGAAGCTTTCTTT	CSARLRGTGGKTEAFF
TRBD1	TRBV24-1	TRBJ2-1	-	TGTGCCACCAGTGCCGCCCCCGGGACAGGTACTTACAATGAGCAGTTCTTC	CATSAAPGTGTYNEQFF
-	TRBV5-3	TRBJ2-7	many	TGTGCCAGAAGCTTGGTGCGTTCCTCCTACGAGCAGTACTTC	CARSLVRSSYEQYF
-	TRBV4-3	TRBJ2-1	few	TGCGCCAGCAGCCAAGCTGGGACCCTCTACAATGAGCAGTTCTTC	CASSQAGTLYNEQFF
TRBD1	TRBV27	TRBJ2-7	-	TGTGCCAGCAGTTTTACAGGGGGCCCCAACGAGCAGTACTTC	CASSFTGGPNEQYF
-	TRBV20-1	TRBJ2-1	few	TGCAGTGCTAGAGTCAGAGTGGCAGCTTACAATGAGCAGTTCTTC	CSARVRVAAYNEQFF
TRBD1	TRBV29-1	TRBJ1-6	few	TGCAGCGTCTCCCAGGGGGCTCGAAATTCACCCCTCCACTTT	CSVSQGARNSPLHF
-	TRBV12-3/TRBV12-4	TRBJ2-1	-	TGTGCCAGCAGTTTCAGGGCCTCAGGTGAGCAGTTCTTC	CASSFRASGEQFF
-	TRBV3-1	TRBJ2-2	many	TGTGTAAGCGGAAACACCGGGGAGCTGTTTTTT	CVSGNTGELFF
TRBD2	TRBV4-3	TRBJ2-1	many	TGCGCCAGCAGCCAAGAGGCGGACGGGGGGTACAATGAGCAGTTCTTC	CASSQEADGGYNEQFF
-	TRBV5-1	TRBJ1-1	many	TGCGCCAGCAGCTGGGAGACATCATTGAACACTGAAGCTTTCTTT	CASSWETSLNTEAFF
TRBD2	TRBV5-1	TRBJ2-3	few	TGCGCCAGCACGGGGGGAGTAGGCGCAGATACGCAGTATTTT	CASTGGVGADTQYF
TRBD2	TRBV6-2/TRBV6-3	TRBJ2-7	-	TGTGCCAGCAGCCACGAGCGGGGGAGATCCTACGAGCAGTACTTC	CASSHERGRSYEQYF
-	TRBV11-2	TRBJ2-3	-	TGTGCCAGCGGGGGGCGGGCTTGGAGCACAGATACGCAGTATTTT	CASGGRAWSTDTQYF
TRBD1	TRBV28	TRBJ1-6	few	TGTGCCAGCAGTGGGGGACAGGGGGATAATTCACCCCTCCACTTT	CASSGGQGDNSPLHF
TRBD1	TRBV12-3/TRBV12-4	TRBJ1-1	many	TGTGCCAGCAGTCTACAGACAGGGGGCGGCGGCACTGAAGCTTTCTTT	CASSLQTGGGGTEAFF
TRBD1	TRBV2	TRBJ1-6	few	TGTGCCAGCAGTCTGGGACAGGGCACCTATAATTCACCCCTCCACTTT	CASSLGQGTYNSPLHF
-	TRBV28	TRBJ1-5	few	TGTGCCAGCAGTTTATCGTCTTTTCAGCCCCAGCATTTT	CASSLSSFQPQHF
-	TRBV20-1	TRBJ1-1	many	TGCAGTGCTAGATGGGGGGGATACACTGAAGCTTTCTTT	CSARWGGYTEAFF
TRBD1	TRBV5-3	TRBJ1-1	-	TGTGCCAGAAGGACAGGGGTTCGCATGAACACTGAAGCTTTCTTT	CARRTGVRMNTEAFF